Listed below are T cell receptor beta chains from one sample, sequenced in a study of blood T cell repertoires in COVID-19. This table comes from immunoSEQ multiplex PCR, and its TCRdb copy is limited to in-frame clones, with some not included. The sample lists about 74,000 clones, about 83% occurring once. The sequenced sample consisted of peripheral blood. These receptors originate from a man older than 75 with acute or convalescent COVID-19. CDR3s leave out the opening cysteine and the closing phenylalanine or tryptophan.

j_call v_call cdr3_aa
TRBJ2-5 TRBV7-9 ASSLRTGLETQY
TRBJ2-7 TRBV2 ASSPTAYEQY
TRBJ2-5 TRBV18 ASSPPPGTGETQY
TRBJ2-6 TRBV13 ASSLTGSVPGANVLT
TRBJ2-7 TRBV6-5 ASSYSSGGDEQY
TRBJ2-1 TRBV27 ASSRGLAGVSSYNEQF
TRBJ1-4 TRBV5-4 ASSQTGTDNEKLF
TRBJ1-6 TRBV4-1 ASSQATGDWVNNSPLH
TRBJ1-4 TRBV5-1 ASSYQGNLNEKLF
TRBJ2-2 TRBV7-8 ASSYLTGTGALGELF
TRBJ1-5 TRBV7-2 ASSFRQAINQPQH
TRBJ1-3 TRBV6-5 ASSPAGFGGNTIY
TRBJ2-1 TRBV28 ASSVGPNEQF
TRBJ1-2 TRBV18 ASSPDRLSHLNYGYT
TRBJ2-1 TRBV7-6 ASSLLSIQRGNEQF
TRBJ2-2 TRBV7-2 ASSLVGRGGNTGELF
TRBJ2-3 TRBV4-1 ASSQDPDGRTDTQY